This T cell receptor beta chain is from a study of blood T cell repertoires in COVID-19. The overall study: Researchers got acute and convalescent COVID-19 samples from the United States, Italy and Spain.

This clone appeared a few times. TCRdb's table, derived via immunoSEQ multiplex PCR, lists solely in-frame clones and lacks some. The sample yields 200,000 or so clones, 79% seen once. V was pared by 6 bases and J by 4 bases, with 2 bases of the junction left unmatched. CDR3 size: 14 residues. Germline CDR1 MNHEY, CDR2 SMNVEV (reference sequence). This sequence originates from a man between 60 and 70 years old with active or convalescent COVID-19. The chain combines TRBV27 with TRBJ2-2; 10 nucleotides agree with TRBD2. Sequenced material: peripheral blood. CDR3 DNA sequence: TGTGCCAGCAGGCGGACTAGCGGCACCGGGGAGCTGTTTTTT. It specifies CASRRTSGTGELFF.